This TCR beta chain was identified during a study of tumor-infiltrating lymphocytes in primary liver carcinoma. Whole-study results and caveats: Tumors carried a top-250-clone fraction significantly exceeding that of blood (p = 0.039).

This clonotype appeared once. The antigen is undetermined. This may arise from a read error, as a much more abundant clone is one base away. The DNA is left out, because the CDR3 cannot be placed on it with certainty; the CDR3 is given as TCRdb lists it. A primer in the constant region served to generate TCR beta cDNA from around 500 ng of total RNA. It was through three nested multiplex PCR rounds of slightly modified ARM-PCR that TCR beta libraries arose. TRBV1-TRBV30 forward primers and a C-beta reverse primer were used in the first two PCR rounds, which each ran for approximately 10 cycles. TCRdb called the multiplex PCR reads again in MiXCR, with one record for every CDR3 protein. Of roughly 120,000 distinct CDR3 sequences listed, 55% to 75% are singletons. Investigators took RNA and DNA out together from about 20-30 mg of unsorted bulk tissue. A total of 17 residues make up the CDR3, ends included. Germline CDR1 and CDR2: MDHEN and SYDVKM.

The chain has TRBV28 and TRBJ2-7; TRBD2 reflects the table's D call only, with no check against the DNA. The receptor comes from a woman aged 55-69 years with primary liver carcinoma and hepatitis B virus infection. Sequenced: liver tumor tissue from sampling region 3. Subset indicated: tumor region T3, left-lateral pole. CDR3 protein: CASSFWPRTSGSYEQYF.